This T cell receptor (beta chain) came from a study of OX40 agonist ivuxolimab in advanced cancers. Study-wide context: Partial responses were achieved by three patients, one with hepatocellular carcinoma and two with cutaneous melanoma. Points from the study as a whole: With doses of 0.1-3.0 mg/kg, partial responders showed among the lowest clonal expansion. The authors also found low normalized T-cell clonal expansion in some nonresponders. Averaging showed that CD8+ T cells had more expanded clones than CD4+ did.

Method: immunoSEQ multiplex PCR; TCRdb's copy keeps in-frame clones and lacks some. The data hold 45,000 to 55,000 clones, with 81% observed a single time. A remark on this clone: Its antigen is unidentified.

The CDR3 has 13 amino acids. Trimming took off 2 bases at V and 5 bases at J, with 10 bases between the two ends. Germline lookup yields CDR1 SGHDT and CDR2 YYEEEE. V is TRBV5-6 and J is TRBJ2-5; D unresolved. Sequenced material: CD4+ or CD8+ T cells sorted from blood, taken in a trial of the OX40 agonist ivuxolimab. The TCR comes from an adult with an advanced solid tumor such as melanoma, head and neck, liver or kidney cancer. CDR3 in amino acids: CASSFTILETQYF. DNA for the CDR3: TGTGCCAGCAGCTTCACGATTCTGGAGACCCAGTACTTC.